This TCR beta chain came from a study of cytomegalovirus exposure and HLA in healthy donors. Study-level results: In a later analysis, TCR beta V- and J-gene trimming was associated with a missense DCLRE1C variant. High specificity and sensitivity for cytomegalovirus status were reported for the classifier.

The primer mix had 60 Vbeta and 13 Jbeta primers. Data came from immunoSEQ multiplex PCR; TCRdb stores just in-frame clones and leaves some out. The sample yields a few hundred thousand clones, 70% to 85% seen once. About this clone: Its target is unknown.

This TCR derives from a woman between 40 and 55 years old in good health and CMV-seronegative. The sample consisted of PBMCs.

The CDR3 DNA follows: TGTGCCAGTAGTATGAGAGGGAAGACTAGCGAGCTTTACAATGAGCAGTTCTTC. It yields the protein CASSMRGKTSELYNEQFF. The genes are TRBV19 and TRBJ2-1; 8 bases line up with TRBD2. The CDR3 spans 18 residues. Germline CDR1 LNHDA, CDR2 SQIVND (reference sequence). Trimming cost V 3 bases and J 4 bases; bases outside gene matches: 14.